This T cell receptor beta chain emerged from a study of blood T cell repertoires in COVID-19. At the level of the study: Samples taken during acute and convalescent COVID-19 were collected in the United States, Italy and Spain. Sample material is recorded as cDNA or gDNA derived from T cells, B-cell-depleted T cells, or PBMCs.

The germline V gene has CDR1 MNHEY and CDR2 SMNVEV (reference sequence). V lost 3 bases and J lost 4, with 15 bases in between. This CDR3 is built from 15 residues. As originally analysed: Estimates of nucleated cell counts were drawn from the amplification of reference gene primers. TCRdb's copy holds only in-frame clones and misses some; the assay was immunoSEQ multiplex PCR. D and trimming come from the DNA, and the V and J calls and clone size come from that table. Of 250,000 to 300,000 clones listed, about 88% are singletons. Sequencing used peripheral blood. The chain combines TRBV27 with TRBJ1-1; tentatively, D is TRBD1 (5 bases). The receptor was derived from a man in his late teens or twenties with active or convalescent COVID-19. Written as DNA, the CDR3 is TGTGCCAGCAGTTTGGTTCAGGGAATTTCCACTGAAGCTTTCTTT. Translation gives CASSLVQGISTEAFF.